Sequencing of this T cell receptor (beta chain) was carried out in a study of cytomegalovirus exposure and HLA in healthy donors. Points from the study as a whole: Previously analyzed data showed that most TCR beta V segments were productive at a frequency of about 87% or about 30%.

The CDR3 is made up of 17 amino acids. Unmatched junction bases numbered 10, after V lost 1 base and J lost 4 bases. Germline CDR1 SGDLS, CDR2 YYNGEE. For this clone: Its antigen is as yet unknown.

With 60 Vbeta and 13 Jbeta primers, the PCR was carried out. The data were produced by immunoSEQ multiplex PCR, yet TCRdb's version contains in-frame clones alone and is incomplete. This table has about 130,000 clones, over 50% appearing once. The chain combines TRBV9 with TRBJ1-3; 8 positions agree with TRBD1. Material for sequencing was PBMCs. This clonotype was sampled from a human donor in good health. CDR3 in DNA: TGTGCCAGCAGCGTAAGTCCGCCAGGGGGCCTAGGAAACACCATATATTTT. Its translation is CASSVSPPGGLGNTIYF.